The 21 T cell receptor beta chains presented below share a single source sample, sequenced in a study of OX40 agonist ivuxolimab in advanced cancers. Data came from immunoSEQ multiplex PCR; TCRdb stores just in-frame clones and leaves some out. Here the sample spans some 80,000 clones, more than 75% being singletons. The sequenced sample was CD4+ or CD8+ T cells sorted from blood, obtained in a trial of the OX40 agonist ivuxolimab. The origin of the receptors is an adult with an advanced solid tumor such as melanoma, head and neck, liver or kidney cancer.

The gene calls are TRBV2 and TRBJ1-1; tentative D call: TRBD1 (5 bases). Germline CDR1 SNHLY, CDR2 FYNNEI. The CDR3 has 13 amino acids. The ends were cut back, 6 bases at V and 5 bases at J, with 13 bases in the middle. The CDR3 region is CASSAGPRTEAFF. CDR3 nucleotide sequence: TGTGCCAGCAGCGCGGGACCGAGGACTGAAGCTTTCTTT. The entire variable domain, with the rest obtained from reference TRBV2 and TRBJ1-1, is as follows: EPEVTQTPSHQVTQMGQEVILRCVPISNHLYFYWYRQILGQKVEFLVSFYNNEISEKSEIFDDQFSVERPDGSNFTLKIRSTKLEDSAMYFCASSAGPRTEAFFGQGTRLTVV.

This clone came up once. V is TRBV29-1 and J is TRBJ1-1; no firm D call. This CDR3 has 13 residues. The V end lost 7 bases, the J end lost 5 bases, and 17 bases lay between the germline ends. From germline, CDR1 is SQVTM and CDR2 ANQGSEA. Written as DNA, the CDR3 is TGCAGCGCCCCGGCCACTCGAGGGACTGAAGCTTTCTTT. It specifies CSAPATRGTEAFF. The full variable domain, its missing parts supplied by reference TRBV29-1 and TRBJ1-1, is SAVISQKPSRDICQRGTSLTIQCQVDSQVTMMFWYRQQPGQSLTLIATANQGSEATYESGFVIDKFPISRPNLTFSTLTVSNMSPEDSSIYLCSAPATRGTEAFFGQGTRLTVV.

The chain is built from TRBV19 and TRBJ1-2, with 8 bases that match TRBD1. The germline gives CDR1 LNHDA, CDR2 SQIVND (reference sequence). The CDR3 runs to 17 residues. Unmatched junction bases numbered 15, after V lost 5 bases and J lost 4 bases. The CDR3 sequence: CASSALSSRDRTYGYTF. CDR3 sequence (DNA): TGTGCCAGTAGTGCCCTCTCCAGCAGGGACAGGACCTATGGCTACACCTTC.

The CDR3 here is CASSLRMTTDTQYF. Written as DNA, the CDR3 is TGTGCCAGCAGCCTCCGAATGACCACAGATACGCAGTATTTT. The rearrangement joins TRBV7-2 to TRBJ2-3; D gene uncertain. The CDR3 spans 14 residues. The V end lost 5 bases, the J end lost 2 bases, and 11 bases lay between the germline ends. Germline CDR1 SGHTA, CDR2 FQGNSA.

This chain connects TRBV7-2 to TRBJ1-5; 8 bases map to TRBD1. The CDR3 covers 15 residues. Germline V lookup: CDR1 SGHTA, CDR2 FQGNSA. V dropped 2 bases and J dropped 4; count of bases not matched to a gene: 4. The CDR3, as DNA: TGTGCCAGCAGCTTATACCAGGGGGCGAATCAGCCCCAGCATTTT. It specifies CASSLYQGANQPQHF.

The genes are TRBV4-3 and TRBJ1-1; no clear D. CDR1 and CDR2 (germline): LGHNA, YSLEER. V gave up 0 bases and J gave up 6 bases, with 17 bases separating them. CDR3 size: 16 residues. For the CDR3, the DNA is TGCGCCAGCAGCCAAGATAGGCCAGCCGGCGGCGCTGAAGCTTTCTTT. It is translated as CASSQDRPAGGAEAFF.

V usage is TRBV5-1 and J usage is TRBJ2-5; D remains ambiguous. CDR3 length: 13 residues. Trimming stripped 4 bases from V and 2 bases from J, with 9 bases between. The germline V gene encodes CDR1 SGHRS and CDR2 YFSETQ. The DNA for the CDR3 is TGCGCCAGCAGCCGAACACTTCAAGAGACCCAGTACTTC. Its protein is CASSRTLQETQYF.

V and J are TRBV18 and TRBJ2-1; 11 bases are shared with TRBD2. The CDR3 length is 17 residues. Germline assignment: CDR1 KGHSH and CDR2 LQKENI. The V gene end was trimmed by 3 bases and the J gene end by 8 bases; junction bases not matched to a gene: 12. The CDR3 is CASSPPRVAGGRDEQFF. The CDR3 DNA sequence: TGTGCCAGCTCACCCCCTCGGGTAGCGGGGGGGCGTGATGAGCAGTTCTTC. Full variable domain (outside the CDR3, taken from reference TRBV18 and TRBJ2-1): NAGVMQNPRHLVRRRGQEARLRCSPMKGHSHVYWYRQLPEEGLKFMVYLQKENIIDESGMPKERFSAEFPKEGPSILRIQQVVRGDSAAYFCASSPPRVAGGRDEQFFGPGTRLTVL.

This chain connects TRBV4-3 to TRBJ1-1; maybe TRBD1 (5 bases). Trimming pared 0 bases from V and 7 bases from J, leaving 12 bases between. Per the germline V gene, CDR1 is LGHNA and CDR2 is YSLEER. CDR3 length equals 14 residues. The CDR3 here is CASSQDHTGLEAFF. CDR3 bases: TGCGCCAGCAGCCAAGATCATACGGGACTTGAAGCTTTCTTT.

In this sample, this clone turned up once. This chain uses TRBV6-5 with TRBJ1-1; 9 bases align to TRBD1. CDR3 length equals 15 residues. The germline V gene has CDR1 MNHEY and CDR2 SVGAGI. V was clipped by 3 bases and J by 1 base; unmatched bases: 3. CDR3 sequence (DNA): TGTGCCAGCAGTTATGGGACAGGGAGGAACACTGAAGCTTTCTTT. Amino acid sequence: CASSYGTGRNTEAFF.

The chain recombines TRBV27 with TRBJ2-1; D might be TRBD2 (6 bases). Germline V CDR1 and CDR2: MNHEY, SMNVEV (reference sequence). V lost 4 bases and J lost 7, with 17 bases in between. This CDR3 spans 15 amino acids. CDR3 DNA sequence: TGTGCCAGCAGTTACCGGGACTTCGTGGGGAATGAGCAGTTCTTC. As protein: CASSYRDFVGNEQFF.

The sample holds one count of this clone. Other nucleotide sequences in the sample specify the same CDR3. Written as DNA, the CDR3 is TGTGCCAGCAGCCGGGGGCGAGAGACCCAGTACTTC. Translating gives CASSRGRETQYF. V is TRBV13 and J is TRBJ2-5; D may be TRBD1 or TRBD2 (6 bases each). The CDR3 consists of 12 residues. V was clipped by 5 bases and J by 4 bases, with 8 bases between them. CDR1 is PRHDT, CDR2 FYEKMQ, per germline (reference sequence). The variable domain in full, completed from reference TRBV13 and TRBJ2-5, reads AAGVIQSPRHLIKEKRETATLKCYPIPRHDTVYWYQQGPGQDPQFLISFYEKMQSDKGSIPDRFSAQQFSDYHSELNMSSLELGDSALYFCASSRGRETQYFGPGTRLLVL.

This chain connects TRBV10-3 to TRBJ2-7; 10 bases align to TRBD2. The CDR3 is made up of 14 amino acids. Germline V CDR1 and CDR2: ENHRY, SYGVKD. The ends lost 6 bases at V and 2 bases at J; junction bases unmatched: 4. The DNA for the CDR3 is TGTGCCATCAGGGAGCGGGAGGGGGCCTACGAGCAGTACTTC. Translated, it gives CAIREREGAYEQYF.

This chain uses TRBV27 with TRBJ2-7; D might be TRBD1 (6 bases). The CDR3 totals 12 residues. V was pared by 5 bases and J by 12 bases, with 17 bases between. Germline V CDR1 and CDR2: MNHEY, SMNVEV (reference sequence). The CDR3 region is CASSPRVGGWYF. The CDR3, as DNA: TGTGCCAGCAGTCCGAGGGTTGGGGGCTGGTACTTC.

The rearrangement links TRBV7-2 to TRBJ2-5; D remains ambiguous. The CDR3 runs to 14 residues. V lost 1 base and J lost 4, with 10 bases in between. Germline lookup yields CDR1 SGHTA and CDR2 FQGNSA. CDR3 in amino acids: CASSLGFRGETQYF. The DNA for the CDR3 is TGTGCCAGCAGCTTAGGTTTCCGCGGAGAGACCCAGTACTTC.

This clone appeared a few times. This rearrangement joins TRBV7-9 to TRBJ1-2; no firm D call. Between the trimmed V and J ends, which lost 1 base and 5 bases, there was a span of 8 bases. The CDR3 has 13 amino acids. Germline loops: CDR1 SEHNR, CDR2 FQNEAQ (reference sequence). CDR3 sequence: CASSLGAEYGYTF. CDR3 DNA sequence: TGTGCCAGCAGCTTAGGGGCAGAATATGGCTACACCTTC.

The chain has TRBV28 and TRBJ2-7; TRBD2 aligns across 8 bases. The CDR3 spans 13 residues. Germline V lookup: CDR1 MDHEN, CDR2 SYDVKM. V shed 6 bases and J 3 bases; nucleotides not matched to a gene: 4. The CDR3 loop is CASRPGGVYEQYF. In nucleotides, the CDR3 is TGTGCCAGCAGACCGGGGGGGGTCTACGAGCAGTACTTC.

The V gene is TRBV7-2, the J gene TRBJ2-3; D gene uncertain. V was shortened by 1 base and J by 0 bases, with 11 bases between the two germline ends. Germline loops: CDR1 SGHTA, CDR2 FQGNSA. The CDR3 runs 16 residues. CDR3 nucleotide sequence: TGTGCCAGCAGCTTAGTGGCCGATTCTAGCACAGATACGCAGTATTTT. It encodes CASSLVADSSTDTQYF.

This chain connects TRBV5-6 to TRBJ2-7, with D maybe TRBD1 (6 bases). This CDR3 is built from 15 residues. The V gene lost 0 bases and the J gene lost 5 bases, with 15 bases spanning the gap. CDR1 is SGHDT, CDR2 YYEEEE, per germline. CDR3 sequence (DNA): TGTGCCAGCAGCTTGGCCCCTACAGGGACCCACGAGCAGTACTTC. This gives the protein CASSLAPTGTHEQYF.

The rearrangement uses TRBV2 and TRBJ2-7, with 7 bases aligning to TRBD2. This CDR3 is built from 14 residues. Germline-derived CDR1 and CDR2 are SNHLY and FYNNEI. Trimming cost V 6 bases and J 2 bases; bases outside gene matches: 7. The CDR3 region is CASRAASGTYEQYF. DNA for the CDR3: TGTGCCAGCAGGGCGGCTAGCGGAACCTACGAGCAGTACTTC.

The chain is built from TRBV10-3 and TRBJ2-2, with 9 bases aligning to TRBD1. The ends lost 0 bases at V and 1 base at J; junction bases unmatched: 3. Germline V lookup: CDR1 ENHRY, CDR2 SYGVKD. This CDR3 contains 17 residues. The DNA of the CDR3 is TGTGCCATCAGTGAGTCGGACAGGGGATTGAACACCGGGGAGCTGTTTTTT. Amino acids: CAISESDRGLNTGELFF.